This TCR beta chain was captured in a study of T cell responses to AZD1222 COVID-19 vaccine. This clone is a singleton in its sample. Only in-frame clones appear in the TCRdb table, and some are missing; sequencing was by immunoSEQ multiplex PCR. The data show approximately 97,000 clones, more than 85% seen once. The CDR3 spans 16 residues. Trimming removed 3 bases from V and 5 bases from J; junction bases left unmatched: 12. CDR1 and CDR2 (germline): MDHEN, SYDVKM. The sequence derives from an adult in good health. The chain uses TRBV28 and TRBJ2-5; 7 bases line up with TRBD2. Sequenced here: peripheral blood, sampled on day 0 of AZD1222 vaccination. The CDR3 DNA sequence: TGTGCCAGCAGTTTCCAACTTGCGGGAGCGGTTGAGACCCAGTACTTC. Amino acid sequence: CASSFQLAGAVETQYF.